These 2 T cell receptor beta chains were all obtained from the same sample, sequenced in a study of blood T cell repertoires in COVID-19. Libraries were prepared by immunoSEQ multiplex PCR; TCRdb keeps only in-frame clonotypes and omits some of them. The sample holds approximately 330,000 clones; roughly nine tenths are singletons and the top ten take about 8.4%. Material: PBMCs or T cells enriched from blood (not recorded which). The receptors shown here come from a woman aged 25 to 39 who had recovered from COVID-19.

The chain carries TRBV19 and TRBJ1-1; D gene unclear. V lost 7 bases and J lost 11, with 17 bases in between. The CDR3 length is 12 residues. Germline V gene data show CDR1 as LNHDA and CDR2 as SQIVND (reference sequence). The CDR3 DNA reads TGTGCCAGTACATTATCGGGTACTCGTGCTTTCTTT. Amino acids: CASTLSGTRAFF.

V usage is TRBV7-9 and J usage is TRBJ1-1, with D hard to call. V lost 5 bases and J lost 0, with 7 bases in between. The CDR3 extends over 13 amino acids. Germline CDR1 and CDR2: SEHNR and FQNEAQ (reference sequence). This chain's CDR3 is CASSVVVNTEAFF. In DNA, the CDR3 is TGTGCCAGCAGCGTAGTAGTGAACACTGAAGCTTTCTTT.